The 3 T cell receptor beta chains given below trace back to one sample, sequenced in a study of Graves' ophthalmopathy and Graves' hyperthyroidism (dated by TCRdb to the late 2010s). Sequencer: Illumina HiSeq 2000. TCR beta CDR3 regions were amplified from RNA transcripts for repertoire sequencing. HTBI primers and the Qiagen OneStep RT-PCR kit were used in a first-round RT-PCR, which was followed by a second-round multiplex PCR, size selection and purification. The public sequencing data were trimmed at Q25 with fastp and processed into clonotypes with MiXCR by TCRdb, which kept only in-frame beta chains. Each record represents a unique CDR3 protein, reported with the most common genes and DNA among its rows. The sample records around 520,000 distinct CDR3 sequences, under 45% of which are singletons. 3.5% to 5% of the sample is taken by the ten largest. Source material: peripheral blood or thyroid tissue (not recorded which). These receptors all come from an adult man with Graves' hyperthyroidism.

In this sample, this clonotype turned up many times. J is TRBJ1-6 and V is TRBV10-3; D not certain. Per the germline V gene, CDR1 is ENHRY and CDR2 is SYGVKD. Trimming stripped 3 bases from V and 8 bases from J, with 8 bases between. The CDR3 loop spans 13 amino acids. The CDR3 DNA reads as TGTGCCATCAGTGAAGGCAGTGATTCACCCCTCCACTTT. Its translation: CAISEGSDSPLHF.

This clonotype was found many times. The gene calls are TRBV6-5 and TRBJ1-2; no clear D gene. Trimming removed 0 bases at V and 0 bases at J, with 11 bases between. Germline CDR1 MNHEY, CDR2 SVGAGI. This CDR3 has 16 residues. CDR3 coding DNA: TGTGCCAGCAGTTACTCGTGGCAGTTACCTAACTATGGCTACACCTTC. This codes for CASSYSWQLPNYGYTF.

This clonotype has a handful of counts. V is TRBV20-1 and J is TRBJ2-5; TRBD1 matches 7 bases. This CDR3 is 13 amino acids long. The ends lost 3 bases at V and 5 bases at J; junction bases unmatched: 6. CDR1 and CDR2 (germline): DFQATT, SNEGSKA (reference sequence). This CDR3 is CSASGTASETQYF. CDR3 coding DNA: TGCAGTGCTAGCGGGACAGCCTCGGAGACCCAGTACTTC.